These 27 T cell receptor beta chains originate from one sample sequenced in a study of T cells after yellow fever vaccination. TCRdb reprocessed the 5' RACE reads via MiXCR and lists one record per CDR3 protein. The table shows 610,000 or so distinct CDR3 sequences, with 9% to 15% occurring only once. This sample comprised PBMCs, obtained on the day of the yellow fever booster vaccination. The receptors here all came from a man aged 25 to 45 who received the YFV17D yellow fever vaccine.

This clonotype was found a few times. The CDR3 here is CASSPTTGAEQFF. In nucleotides, the CDR3 is TGTGCCAGCAGTCCAACGACAGGGGCTGAGCAGTTCTTC. The chain has TRBV28 and TRBJ2-1, with 8 positions matching TRBD1. The CDR3 loop spans 13 amino acids. Unmatched junction bases numbered 6, after V lost 5 bases and J lost 9 bases. In germline, CDR1 is MDHEN, CDR2 SYDVKM.

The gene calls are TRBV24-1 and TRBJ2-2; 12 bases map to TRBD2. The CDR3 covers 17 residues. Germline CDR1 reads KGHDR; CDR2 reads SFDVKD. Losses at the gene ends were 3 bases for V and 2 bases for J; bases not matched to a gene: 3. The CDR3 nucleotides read TGTGCCACCAGTGATACACTAGCGGGAGGAAACACCGGGGAGCTGTTTTTT. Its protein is CATSDTLAGGNTGELFF.

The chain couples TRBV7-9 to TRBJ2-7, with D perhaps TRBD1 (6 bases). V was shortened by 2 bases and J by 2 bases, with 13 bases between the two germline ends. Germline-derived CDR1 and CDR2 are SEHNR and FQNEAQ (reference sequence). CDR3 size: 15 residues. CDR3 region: CASSLFQGQAYEQYF. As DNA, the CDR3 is TGTGCCAGCAGCTTATTCCAGGGGCAGGCCTACGAGCAGTACTTC.

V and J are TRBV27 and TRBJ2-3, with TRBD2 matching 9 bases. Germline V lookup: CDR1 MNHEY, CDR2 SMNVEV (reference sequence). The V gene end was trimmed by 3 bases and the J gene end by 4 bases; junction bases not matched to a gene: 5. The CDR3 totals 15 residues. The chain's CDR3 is CASSLREGFPDTQYF. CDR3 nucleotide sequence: TGTGCCAGCAGTTTGCGGGAGGGTTTCCCAGATACGCAGTATTTT.

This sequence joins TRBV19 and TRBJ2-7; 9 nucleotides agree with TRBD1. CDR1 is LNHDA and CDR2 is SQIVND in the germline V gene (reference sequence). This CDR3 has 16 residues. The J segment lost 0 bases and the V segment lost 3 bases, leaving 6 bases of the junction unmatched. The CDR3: CASSMPQGANSYEQYF. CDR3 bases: TGTGCCAGTAGTATGCCACAGGGGGCGAACTCCTACGAGCAGTACTTC. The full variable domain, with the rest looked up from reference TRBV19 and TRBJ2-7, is DGGITQSPKYLFRKEGQNVTLSCEQNLNHDAMYWYRQDPGQGLRLIYYSQIVNDFQKGDIAEGYSVSREKKESFPLTVTSAQKNPTAFYLCASSMPQGANSYEQYFGPGTRLTVT.

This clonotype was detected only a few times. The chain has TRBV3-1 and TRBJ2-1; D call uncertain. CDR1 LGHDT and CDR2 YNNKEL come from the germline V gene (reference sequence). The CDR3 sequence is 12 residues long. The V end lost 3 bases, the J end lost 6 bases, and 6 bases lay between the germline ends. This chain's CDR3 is CASSQSSNEQFF. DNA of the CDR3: TGTGCCAGCAGCCAGTCCAGCAATGAGCAGTTCTTC.

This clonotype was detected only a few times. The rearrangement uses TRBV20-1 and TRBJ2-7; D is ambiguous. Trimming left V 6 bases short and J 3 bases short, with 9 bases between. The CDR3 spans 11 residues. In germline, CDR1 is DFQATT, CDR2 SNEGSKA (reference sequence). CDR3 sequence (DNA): TGCAGTGCCTTTTCAGGCTACGAGCAGTACTTC. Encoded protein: CSAFSGYEQYF.

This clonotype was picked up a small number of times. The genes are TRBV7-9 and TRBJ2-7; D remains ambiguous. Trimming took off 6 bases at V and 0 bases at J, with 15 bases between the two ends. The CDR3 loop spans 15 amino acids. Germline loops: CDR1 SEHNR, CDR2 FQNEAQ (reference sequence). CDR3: CASSPLAADSYEQYF. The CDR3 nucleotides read TGTGCCAGCAGTCCCTTGGCAGCAGACTCCTACGAGCAGTACTTC.

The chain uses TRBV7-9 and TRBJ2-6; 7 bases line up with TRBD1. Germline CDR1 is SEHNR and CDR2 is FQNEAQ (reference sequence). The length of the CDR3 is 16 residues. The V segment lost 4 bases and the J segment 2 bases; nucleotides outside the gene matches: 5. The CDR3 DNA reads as TGTGCCAGCAGCTATACGGGGACAGCTGGGGCCAACGTCCTGACTTTC. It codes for CASSYTGTAGANVLTF.

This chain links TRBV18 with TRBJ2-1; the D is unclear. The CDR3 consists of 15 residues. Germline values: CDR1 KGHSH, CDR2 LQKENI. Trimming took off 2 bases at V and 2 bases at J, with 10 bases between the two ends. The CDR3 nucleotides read TGTGCCAGCTCACCAGGGGTAGGTACCTACAATGAGCAGTTCTTC. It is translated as CASSPGVGTYNEQFF.

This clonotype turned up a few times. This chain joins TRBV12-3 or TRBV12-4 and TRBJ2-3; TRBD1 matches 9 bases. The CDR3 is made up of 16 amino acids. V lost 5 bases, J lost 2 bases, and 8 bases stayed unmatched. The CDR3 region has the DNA TGTGCCAGCAGTCACCCGGGACAGGGAAACACAGATACGCAGTATTTT. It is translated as CASSHPGQGNTDTQYF.

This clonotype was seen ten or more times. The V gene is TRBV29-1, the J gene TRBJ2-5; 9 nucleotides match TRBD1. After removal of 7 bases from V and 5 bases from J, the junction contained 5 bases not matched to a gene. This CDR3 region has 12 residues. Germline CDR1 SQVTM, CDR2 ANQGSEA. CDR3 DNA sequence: TGCAGCGCCGGACAGGGGATTGAGACCCAGTACTTC. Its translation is CSAGQGIETQYF.

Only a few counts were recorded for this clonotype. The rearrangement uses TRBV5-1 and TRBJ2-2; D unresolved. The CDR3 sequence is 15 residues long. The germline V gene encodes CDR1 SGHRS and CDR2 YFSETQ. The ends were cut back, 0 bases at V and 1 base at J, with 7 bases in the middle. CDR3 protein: CASSLGAENTGELFF. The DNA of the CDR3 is TGCGCCAGCAGCTTGGGAGCAGAGAACACCGGGGAGCTGTTTTTT.

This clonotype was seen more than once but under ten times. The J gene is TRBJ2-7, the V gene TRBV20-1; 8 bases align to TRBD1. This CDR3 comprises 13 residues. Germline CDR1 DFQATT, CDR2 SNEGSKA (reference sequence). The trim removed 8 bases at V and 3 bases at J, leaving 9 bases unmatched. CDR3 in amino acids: CSPGGGTNYEQYF. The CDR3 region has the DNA TGCAGTCCAGGGGGCGGTACTAACTACGAGCAGTACTTC.

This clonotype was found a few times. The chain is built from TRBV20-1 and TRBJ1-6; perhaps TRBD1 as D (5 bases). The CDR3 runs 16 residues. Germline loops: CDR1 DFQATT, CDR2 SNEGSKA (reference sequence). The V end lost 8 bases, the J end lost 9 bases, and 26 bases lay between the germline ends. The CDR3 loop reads CSTLSGGIPFGSPLHF. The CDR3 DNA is TGCAGTACCCTCTCGGGGGGGATTCCCTTTGGTTCACCCCTCCACTTT.

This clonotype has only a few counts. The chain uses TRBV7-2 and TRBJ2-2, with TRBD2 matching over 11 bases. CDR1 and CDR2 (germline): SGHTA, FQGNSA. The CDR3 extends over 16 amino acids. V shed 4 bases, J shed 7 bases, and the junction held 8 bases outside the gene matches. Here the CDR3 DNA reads TGTGCCAGCAGCTGGCGACTAGCGGGACTGGACGGGGAGCTGTTTTTT. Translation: CASSWRLAGLDGELFF.

CDR3 sequence reads: CASRRDGGYEQYF. The CDR3 DNA is TGTGCCAGCAGACGGGACGGAGGCTACGAGCAGTACTTC. The V gene is TRBV27, the J gene TRBJ2-7, with D perhaps assigned TRBD1 or TRBD2 (5 bases each). Trimming cost V 6 bases and J 3 bases, with 12 bases left between them. This CDR3 comprises 13 residues. Per the germline V gene, CDR1 is MNHEY and CDR2 is SMNVEV (reference sequence).

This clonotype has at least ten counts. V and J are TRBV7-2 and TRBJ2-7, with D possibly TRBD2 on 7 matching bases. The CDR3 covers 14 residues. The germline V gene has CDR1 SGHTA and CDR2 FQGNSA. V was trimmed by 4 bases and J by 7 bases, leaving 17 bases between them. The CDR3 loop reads CASSSGAGVREQYF. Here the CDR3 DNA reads TGTGCCAGCAGCTCAGGGGCGGGAGTGCGGGAGCAGTACTTC.

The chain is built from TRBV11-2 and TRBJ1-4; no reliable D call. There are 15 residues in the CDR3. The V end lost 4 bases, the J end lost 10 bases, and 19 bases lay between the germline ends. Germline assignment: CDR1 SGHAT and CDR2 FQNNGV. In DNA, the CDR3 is TGTGCCAGCAGCTCTCAGGCCTCCTCGGGCGGAAAACTGTTTTTT. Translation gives CASSSQASSGGKLFF.

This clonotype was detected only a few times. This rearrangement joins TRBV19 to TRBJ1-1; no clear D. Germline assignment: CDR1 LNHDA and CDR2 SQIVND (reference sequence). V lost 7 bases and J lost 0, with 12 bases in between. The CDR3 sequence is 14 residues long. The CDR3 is CASNGSPMNTEAFF. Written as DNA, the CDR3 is TGTGCCAGTAATGGGTCGCCCATGAACACTGAAGCTTTCTTT. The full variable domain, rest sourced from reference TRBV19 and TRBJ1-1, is DGGITQSPKYLFRKEGQNVTLSCEQNLNHDAMYWYRQDPGQGLRLIYYSQIVNDFQKGDIAEGYSVSREKKESFPLTVTSAQKNPTAFYLCASNGSPMNTEAFFGQGTRLTVV.

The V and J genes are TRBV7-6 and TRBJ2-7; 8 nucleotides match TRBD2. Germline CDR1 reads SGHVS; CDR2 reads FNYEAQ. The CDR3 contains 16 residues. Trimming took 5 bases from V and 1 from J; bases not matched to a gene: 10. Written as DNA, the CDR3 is TGTGCCAGCAGCCCTTTTAGCGGGGCCGCTTCCTACGAGCAGTACTTC. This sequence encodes CASSPFSGAASYEQYF. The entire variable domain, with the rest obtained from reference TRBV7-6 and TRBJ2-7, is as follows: GAGVSQSPRYKVTKRGQDVALRCDPISGHVSLYWYRQALGQGPEFLTYFNYEAQQDKSGLPNDRFSAERPEGSISTLTIQRTEQRDSAMYRCASSPFSGAASYEQYFGPGTRLTVT.

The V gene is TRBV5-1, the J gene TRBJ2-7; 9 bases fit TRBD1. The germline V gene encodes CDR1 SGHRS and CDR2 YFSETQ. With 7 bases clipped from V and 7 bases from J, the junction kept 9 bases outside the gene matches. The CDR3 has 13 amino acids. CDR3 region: CASSDRGAGEQYF. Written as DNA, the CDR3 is TGCGCCAGCTCGGACAGGGGAGCGGGGGAGCAGTACTTC.

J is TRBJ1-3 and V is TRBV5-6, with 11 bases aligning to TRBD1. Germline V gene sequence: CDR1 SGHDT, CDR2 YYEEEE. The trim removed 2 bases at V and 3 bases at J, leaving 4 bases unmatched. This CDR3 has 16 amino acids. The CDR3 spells CASSLRDRGFGNTIYF. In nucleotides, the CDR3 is TGTGCCAGCAGCTTAAGGGACAGGGGGTTTGGAAACACCATATATTTT.

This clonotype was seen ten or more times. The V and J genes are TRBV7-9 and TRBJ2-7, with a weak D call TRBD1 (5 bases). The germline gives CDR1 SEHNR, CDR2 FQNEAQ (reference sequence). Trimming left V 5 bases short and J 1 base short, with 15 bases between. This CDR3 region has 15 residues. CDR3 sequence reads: CASSPPLDISYEQYF. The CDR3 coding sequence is TGTGCCAGCAGCCCCCCGCTGGACATTTCCTACGAGCAGTACTTC.

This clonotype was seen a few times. CDR3 nucleotide sequence: TGTGCCAGCAGTTTATATGAGGCCTCCGGGGGCTACACCTTC. Translation gives CASSLYEASGGYTF. The V and J genes are TRBV27 and TRBJ1-2, with no clear D. This CDR3 has 14 amino acids. V gave up 1 base and J gave up 8 bases, with 14 bases separating them. Germline V gives CDR1 MNHEY, CDR2 SMNVEV (reference sequence).

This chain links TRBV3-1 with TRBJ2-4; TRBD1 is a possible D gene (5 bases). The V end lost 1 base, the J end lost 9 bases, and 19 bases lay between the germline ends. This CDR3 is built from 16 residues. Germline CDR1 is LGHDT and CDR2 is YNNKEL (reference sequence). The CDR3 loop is CASSQGQSSRGGIQYF. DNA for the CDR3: TGTGCCAGCAGCCAAGGACAGTCGAGTCGAGGTGGCATTCAGTACTTC.

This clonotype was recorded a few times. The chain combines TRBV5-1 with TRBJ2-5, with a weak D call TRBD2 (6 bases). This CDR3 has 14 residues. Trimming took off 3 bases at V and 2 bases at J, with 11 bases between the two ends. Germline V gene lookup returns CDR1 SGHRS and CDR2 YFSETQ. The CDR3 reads CASSSSSVQETQYF. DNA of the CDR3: TGCGCCAGCAGCTCTTCTAGCGTACAAGAGACCCAGTACTTC.